Following are 2 T cell receptor beta chains from one sample sequenced in a study of blood T cell repertoires in COVID-19. Only in-frame clones appear in the TCRdb table, and some are missing; sequencing was by immunoSEQ multiplex PCR. Of some 190,000 clones in the sample, 82% are singletons; the top ten hold about 11%. Sequenced sample: peripheral blood. These TCRs come from a woman over 75 with active or convalescent COVID-19.

The chain has TRBV12-2 and TRBJ1-3; the table gives TRBD1 as D, unverified against the DNA. TRBV12-2 is labeled a pseudogene. The CDR3 is made up of 19 amino acids. The chain's CDR3 is CASRLAIGREGDSGNTIYF. The CDR3 nucleotides are TGTGCAAGTCGCTTAGCGATAGGAAGGGAAGGGGATTCTGGAAACACCATATATTTT.

This chain links TRBV11-2 with TRBJ2-2; 13 bases fit TRBD2. Trimming cost V 3 bases and J 5 bases; bases outside gene matches: 0. CDR1 is SGHAT, CDR2 FQNNGV, per germline. CDR3 length: 15 amino acids. The chain's CDR3 is CASSLTSGGTGELFF. CDR3 coding DNA: TGTGCCAGCAGCTTGACTAGCGGGGGGACCGGGGAGCTGTTTTTT.